This is a list of T cell receptor beta chains from one sample in a study of early T cells in non-severe SARS-CoV-2 infection. One entry per CDR3 protein results from TCRdb running MiXCR on the 5' RACE reads. The sample has approximately 35,000 distinct CDR3 sequences, around 5% seen once. The sample was whole blood. The receptors derive from an adult who was a healthcare worker with PCR-confirmed SARS-CoV-2 infection or an uninfected control (not recorded which). CDR3s include the opening cysteine and the closing phenylalanine or tryptophan. The order of the fields is V gene, clone size, J gene, D gene, CDR3 protein, CDR3 DNA. The D gene is left open where the match is weak. Clone size is given for some rows only: seen once, a few or many times, or a class if the clone is expanded.

V gene: TRBV6-2/TRBV6-3; clone size: many; J gene: TRBJ2-2; D gene: TRBD1; CDR3 protein: CASSYSNVDREGHGELFF; CDR3 DNA: TGTGCCAGCAGTTACTCGAACGTGGACAGGGAAGGGCACGGGGAGCTGTTTTTT
V gene: TRBV6-6; clone size: few; J gene: TRBJ1-1; D gene: -; CDR3 protein: CASRENGLVNTEAFF; CDR3 DNA: TGTGCCAGCAGGGAAAATGGCTTGGTGAACACTGAAGCTTTCTTT
V gene: TRBV20-1; clone size: -; J gene: TRBJ1-2; D gene: TRBD1; CDR3 protein: CVLAPGTGSYGYTF; CDR3 DNA: TGCGTACTCGCCCCCGGGACAGGGAGCTATGGCTACACCTTC
V gene: TRBV6-2/TRBV6-3; clone size: few; J gene: TRBJ1-1; D gene: -; CDR3 protein: CASFRPLNTEAFF; CDR3 DNA: TGTGCCAGCTTCCGCCCTTTGAACACTGAAGCTTTCTTT
V gene: TRBV12-3/TRBV12-4; clone size: -; J gene: TRBJ2-2; D gene: TRBD2; CDR3 protein: CASSPTGGRGTGELFF; CDR3 DNA: TGTGCCAGCAGTCCCACGGGGGGTCGCGGCACCGGGGAGCTGTTTTTT
V gene: TRBV6-1; clone size: -; J gene: TRBJ2-5; D gene: TRBD2; CDR3 protein: CASSVTSLETQYF; CDR3 DNA: TGTGCCAGCAGTGTGACTAGCTTAGAGACCCAGTACTTC
V gene: TRBV7-3; clone size: -; J gene: TRBJ2-2; D gene: -; CDR3 protein: CASSLRTALNTGELFF; CDR3 DNA: TGTGCCAGCAGCTTAAGGACGGCGCTGAACACCGGGGAGCTGTTTTTT
V gene: TRBV6-2/TRBV6-3; clone size: many; J gene: TRBJ2-7; D gene: TRBD1; CDR3 protein: CASSSSGDRAPYEQYF; CDR3 DNA: TGTGCCAGCAGTTCCTCGGGTGACAGGGCCCCCTACGAGCAGTACTTC
V gene: TRBV7-2; clone size: many; J gene: TRBJ1-2; D gene: -; CDR3 protein: CASSLLGLGSDGYTF; CDR3 DNA: TGTGCCAGCAGCTTATTAGGGCTTGGTTCCGATGGCTACACCTTC
V gene: TRBV2; clone size: -; J gene: TRBJ2-2; D gene: -; CDR3 protein: CASLSQGTIPGELFF; CDR3 DNA: TGTGCCAGCCTCTCACAAGGGACGATTCCCGGGGAGCTGTTTTTT
V gene: TRBV10-3; clone size: few; J gene: TRBJ2-5; D gene: -; CDR3 protein: CAIRTGFGETQYF; CDR3 DNA: TGTGCCATCAGGACTGGGTTTGGGGAGACCCAGTACTTC
V gene: TRBV5-1; clone size: few; J gene: TRBJ1-1; D gene: -; CDR3 protein: CASSITSGPFTEAFF; CDR3 DNA: TGCGCCAGCAGCATAACTTCGGGGCCATTCACTGAAGCTTTCTTT
V gene: TRBV6-2/TRBV6-3; clone size: -; J gene: TRBJ2-4; D gene: -; CDR3 protein: CASSYSVSKNIQYF; CDR3 DNA: TGTGCCAGCAGTTACTCGGTCAGTAAAAACATTCAGTACTTC
V gene: TRBV12-3/TRBV12-4; clone size: many; J gene: TRBJ2-5; D gene: -; CDR3 protein: CASSALDRQETQYF; CDR3 DNA: TGTGCCAGCAGTGCCCTCGACAGGCAAGAGACCCAGTACTTC
V gene: TRBV18; clone size: -; J gene: TRBJ1-1; D gene: -; CDR3 protein: CASSGGYSMNTEAFF; CDR3 DNA: TGTGCCAGCTCAGGGGGGTACTCCATGAACACTGAAGCTTTCTTT
V gene: TRBV2; clone size: -; J gene: TRBJ1-2; D gene: -; CDR3 protein: CASSEQAYGYTF; CDR3 DNA: TGTGCCAGCAGTGAGCAAGCCTATGGCTACACCTTC
V gene: TRBV6-6; clone size: few; J gene: TRBJ1-2; D gene: -; CDR3 protein: CASSSSRGGGYTF; CDR3 DNA: TGTGCCAGCAGTTCGTCCAGGGGAGGCGGCTACACCTTC
V gene: TRBV6-6; clone size: few; J gene: TRBJ2-4; D gene: -; CDR3 protein: CASSYDSEANIQYF; CDR3 DNA: TGTGCCAGCAGTTACGACAGCGAGGCAAACATTCAGTACTTC
V gene: TRBV10-3; clone size: many; J gene: TRBJ1-4; D gene: -; CDR3 protein: CAIRVATNEKLFF; CDR3 DNA: TGTGCCATCAGAGTAGCAACTAATGAAAAACTGTTTTTT
V gene: TRBV4-2; clone size: few; J gene: TRBJ1-1; D gene: -; CDR3 protein: CASSQVEKSSSEAFF; CDR3 DNA: TGTGCCAGCAGCCAAGTGGAAAAAAGTTCCTCTGAAGCTTTCTTT
V gene: TRBV11-2; clone size: many; J gene: TRBJ2-7; D gene: -; CDR3 protein: CASSTQRGSYEQYF; CDR3 DNA: TGTGCCAGCAGCACCCAGAGGGGATCCTACGAGCAGTACTTC
V gene: TRBV20-1; clone size: many; J gene: TRBJ1-1; D gene: -; CDR3 protein: CSARDISSEGSEAFF; CDR3 DNA: TGCAGTGCTAGAGATATATCCTCAGAAGGGTCTGAAGCTTTCTTT
V gene: TRBV7-8; clone size: few; J gene: TRBJ1-4; D gene: -; CDR3 protein: CASSLGWQGDEKLFF; CDR3 DNA: TGTGCCAGCAGCTTAGGGTGGCAGGGTGATGAAAAACTGTTTTTT
V gene: TRBV7-9; clone size: many; J gene: TRBJ2-7; D gene: TRBD1; CDR3 protein: CASSHPPGQETHEQYF; CDR3 DNA: TGTGCCAGCAGCCATCCACCGGGACAGGAGACCCACGAGCAGTACTTC
V gene: TRBV12-3/TRBV12-4; clone size: few; J gene: TRBJ2-1; D gene: TRBD2; CDR3 protein: CASSFLGRLAGATRYNEQFF; CDR3 DNA: TGTGCCAGCAGTTTTTTAGGCAGACTAGCGGGGGCAACACGATACAATGAGCAGTTCTTC